The 22 T cell receptor beta chains listed next were all sequenced from one sample in a study of blood T cell repertoires in COVID-19. Using immunoSEQ multiplex PCR, the repertoire was profiled, and TCRdb retains in-frame clones only, with some absent. The sample yields 90,000 to 120,000 clones, 84% seen once. The specimen sequenced was peripheral blood. The receptor source for this set is a human donor in a cohort sampled during active COVID-19.

The gene calls are TRBV7-2 and TRBJ2-3; 7 bases align to TRBD1. The ends lost 0 bases at V and 2 bases at J; junction bases unmatched: 5. The V gene's germline CDR1 is SGHTA and CDR2 FQGNSA. The CDR3 consists of 16 residues. Here the CDR3 DNA reads TGTGCCAGCAGCTTAGCTTCAGGGGGAAACACAGATACGCAGTATTTT. Translation gives CASSLASGGNTDTQYF.

In its sample, this clone was seen once. The chain combines TRBV27 with TRBJ2-1; 11 bases are shared with TRBD2. V shed 3 bases, J shed 3 bases, and the junction held 4 bases outside the gene matches. CDR3 length: 16 amino acids. The germline V gene has CDR1 MNHEY and CDR2 SMNVEV (reference sequence). The chain's CDR3 is CASSFPTSGGYNEQFF. The CDR3 DNA is TGTGCCAGCAGTTTCCCCACTAGCGGGGGCTACAATGAGCAGTTCTTC.

J is TRBJ2-7 and V is TRBV2, with 10 bases fitting TRBD2. V lost 6 bases to trimming and J lost 0 bases; unmatched junction nucleotides: 2. CDR1 is SNHLY, CDR2 FYNNEI, per germline. This CDR3 region has 14 residues. For the CDR3, the DNA is TGTGCCAGCAGAGGACTAGCGGCCTCCTACGAGCAGTACGTC. It codes for CASRGLAASYEQYV.

This rearrangement joins TRBV4-1 to TRBJ1-1; D gene uncertain. Germline V gives CDR1 MGHRA, CDR2 YSYEKL. The V and J ends lost 4 bases and 9 bases respectively, with 15 bases between them. CDR3 length equals 13 residues. CDR3 residues: CASSPLLGEKAFF. CDR3 in DNA: TGCGCCAGCAGCCCATTATTGGGAGAGAAAGCTTTCTTT.

The rearrangement joins TRBV6-2 or TRBV6-3 to TRBJ2-7, with TRBD1 matching over 7 bases. CDR3 size: 14 residues. V shed 2 bases, J shed 4 bases, and the junction held 5 bases outside the gene matches. Germline CDR1 is MNHEY and CDR2 is SVGEGT. Here the CDR3 reads CASSYGRGKYEQYV. CDR3 coding DNA: TGTGCCAGCAGTTACGGCAGGGGGAAATACGAGCAGTACGTC.

The gene calls are TRBV11-2 and TRBJ2-1; D might be TRBD2 (6 bases). This CDR3 is 12 amino acids long. Germline V gene sequence: CDR1 SGHAT, CDR2 FQNNGV. Trimming removed 8 bases from V and 10 bases from J, with 15 bases in between. The chain's CDR3 is CASGTPGTEQFF. For the CDR3, the DNA is TGTGCCAGCGGGACTCCGGGGACGGAGCAGTTCTTC.

The chain recombines TRBV10-1 with TRBJ2-7; D is perhaps TRBD2 (6 bases). Between the trimmed V and J ends, which lost 8 bases and 7 bases, there was a span of 15 bases. There are 12 residues in the CDR3. The germline CDR1 and CDR2 sequences are WNHNN and SYGVQD (reference sequence). CDR3 in DNA: TGCGCCAGCTGGCCTAGCGTGGGTGAGCAGTACTTC. Its protein is CASWPSVGEQYF.

This clone was seen once. V is TRBV6-2 or TRBV6-3 and J is TRBJ1-2; 10 bases map to TRBD1. V shed 1 base and J 7 bases; nucleotides not matched to a gene: 3. In germline, CDR1 is MNHEY, CDR2 SVGEGT. There are 14 residues in the CDR3. The DNA of the CDR3 is TGTGCCAGCAGTTACTTCCGGGACAGGGGTGGCTACACCTTC. As protein: CASSYFRDRGGYTF.

The chain is built from TRBV7-8 and TRBJ1-1; D not certain. This CDR3 has 13 residues. Germline lookup yields CDR1 SGHVS and CDR2 FQNEAQ. Trimming stripped 3 bases from V and 4 bases from J, with 9 bases between. The chain's CDR3 is CASSFRVLTEAFF. CDR3 bases: TGTGCCAGCAGCTTCCGCGTTCTCACTGAAGCTTTCTTT. Using reference TRBV7-8 and TRBJ1-1 for the parts outside the CDR3, the full variable domain is GAGVSQSPRYKVAKRGQDVALRCDPISGHVSLFWYQQALGQGPEFLTYFQNEAQLDKSGLPSDRFFAERPEGSVSTLKIQRTQQEDSAVYLCASSFRVLTEAFFGQGTRLTVV.

This chain connects TRBV19 to TRBJ1-1, with D perhaps matching TRBD1 (6 bases). V lost 7 bases, J lost 5 bases, and 20 bases lay in between. Germline V lookup: CDR1 LNHDA, CDR2 SQIVND (reference sequence). The CDR3 length is 15 residues. CDR3 nucleotides: TGTGCCAGTACCCTGGACCCAACAGGGCGGACTGAAGCTTTCTTT. Translating gives CASTLDPTGRTEAFF.

This rearrangement joins TRBV28 to TRBJ1-1; possibly TRBD1 for D (6 bases). The CDR3 has 14 amino acids. The V and J ends lost 4 bases and 0 bases respectively, with 9 bases between them. Germline V lookup: CDR1 MDHEN, CDR2 SYDVKM. CDR3 nucleotides: TGTGCCAGCAGTTCCGGACAGTTGAACACTGAAGCTTTCTTT. Protein: CASSSGQLNTEAFF. The full variable domain, completed using reference TRBV28 and TRBJ1-1, is DVKVTQSSRYLVKRTGEKVFLECVQDMDHENMFWYRQDPGLGLRLIYFSYDVKMKEKGDIPEGYSVSREKKERFSLILESASTNQTSMYLCASSSGQLNTEAFFGQGTRLTVV.

J is TRBJ1-2 and V is TRBV6-2 or TRBV6-3, with 8 bases that match TRBD1. Germline CDR1 is MNHEY and CDR2 is SVGEGT. V trimming: 2 bases; J trimming: 5 bases; junction bases outside the gene matches: 1. The CDR3 runs 13 residues. The CDR3 bases are TGTGCCAGCAGTTACCGACAGGGGTATGGCTACACCTTC. Translation: CASSYRQGYGYTF.

This clone occurred once. The chain couples TRBV6-4 to TRBJ2-3; TRBD2 matches at 12 bases. Germline V lookup: CDR1 MRHNA, CDR2 SNTAGT. V shed 3 bases, J shed 2 bases, and the junction held 3 bases outside the gene matches. This CDR3 has 16 residues. Here the CDR3 reads CASSETSGRFTDTQYF. In DNA, the CDR3 is TGTGCCAGCAGTGAAACTAGCGGGAGGTTCACAGATACGCAGTATTTT.

CDR3 nucleotide sequence: TGTGCCAGCAGCCATTCCCGGGGTCTGACCCGGGATGAGCAGTTCTTC. Its protein product is CASSHSRGLTRDEQFF. J is TRBJ2-1 and V is TRBV11-2; D possibly corresponds to TRBD2 (5 bases). Germline V gene lookup returns CDR1 SGHAT and CDR2 FQNNGV. Trimming took off 5 bases at V and 8 bases at J, with 22 bases between the two ends. This CDR3 has 16 residues.

CDR3: CAWSPGLSGNYGYTF. The DNA for the CDR3 is TGTGCCTGGAGTCCTGGCCTGTCGGGGAACTATGGCTACACCTTC. The chain couples TRBV30 to TRBJ1-2; unclear D gene. The CDR3 runs 15 residues. CDR1 is GTSNPN and CDR2 is SVGIG in the germline V gene (reference sequence). With 2 bases removed from V and 2 bases from J, the gap between germline ends came to 15 bases.

The chain has TRBV5-1 and TRBJ1-1, with D unresolved. Germline V CDR1 and CDR2: SGHRS, YFSETQ. The V gene lost 9 bases and the J gene lost 1 base, with 13 bases spanning the gap. There are 13 residues in the CDR3. The DNA of the CDR3 is TGCGCCACCCAGAGGGCACCGAACACTGAAGCTTTCTTT. It specifies CATQRAPNTEAFF.

The genes are TRBV7-3 and TRBJ1-1, with TRBD1 as a possible D gene (6 bases). Germline CDR1 and CDR2: SGHTA and FQGTGA. The CDR3 runs to 13 residues. The ends were cut back, 3 bases at V and 4 bases at J, with 9 bases in the middle. Written as DNA, the CDR3 is TGTGCCAGCAGCTTTGACAGGAGCACTGAAGCTTTCTTT. Protein: CASSFDRSTEAFF.

The table lists this clone with a count of one. The chain employs TRBV28 and TRBJ2-7, with TRBD1 as a possible D gene (6 bases). Trimming shortened V by 4 bases and J by 10 bases, and 14 bases separated the two germline ends. From germline, CDR1 is MDHEN and CDR2 SYDVKM. This CDR3 has 12 residues. The CDR3 sequence is CASSWDTRGQYF. As DNA, the CDR3 is TGTGCCAGCAGTTGGGACACCCGCGGACAGTACTTC.

The CDR3 is CASSLPLPGGYTF. The CDR3 region has the DNA TGTGCCAGCAGCTTGCCCCTACCCGGTGGCTACACCTTC. The V gene is TRBV5-6, the J gene TRBJ1-2, with no clear D. Per the germline V gene, CDR1 is SGHDT and CDR2 is YYEEEE. Deletions cut 1 base from V and 7 bases from J, with 11 bases between. The CDR3 totals 13 residues.

The chain carries TRBV2 and TRBJ2-7; 8 nucleotides align to TRBD2. This CDR3 contains 14 residues. Germline V gene sequence: CDR1 SNHLY, CDR2 FYNNEI. V shed 5 bases and J 3 bases; nucleotides not matched to a gene: 6. The CDR3 sequence: CASSLLAVNYEQYF. In DNA form, the CDR3 reads TGTGCCAGCAGTCTACTAGCGGTGAACTACGAGCAGTACTTC.

The chain links TRBV11-2 to TRBJ1-1, with no clear D. Trimming stripped 2 bases from V and 0 bases from J, with 13 bases between. Germline V CDR1 and CDR2: SGHAT, FQNNGV. The CDR3 sequence is 16 residues long. The CDR3 coding sequence is TGTGCCAGCAGCTTACTAACAAGCGAATTGAACACTGAAGCTTTCTTT. As protein: CASSLLTSELNTEAFF.

The chain combines TRBV3-1 (or the pseudogene TRBV3-2) with TRBJ2-7; unclear D gene. CDR1 is LGHDT, CDR2 YNNKEL, per germline (reference sequence). The CDR3 spans 12 residues. V gave up 2 bases and J gave up 3 bases, with 5 bases separating them. The CDR3 DNA reads as TGTGCCAGCAGCCAACGGGTCTACGAGCAGTACTTC. Translating gives CASSQRVYEQYF.